Sequencing of this T cell receptor (beta chain) was carried out in a study of regulatory T cells in long-lasting Graves disease. Overall study: Antithyroid drug exposure in newly diagnosed Graves' patients had lasted under 3 months.

Regarding time point: newly diagnosed GD, antithyroid drugs for less than 3 months. Following extraction of RNA from PBMCs, that RNA was used to make the TCR library. This clonotype was found many times. Arm-PCR of CDR3 regions and iRepertoire HTBI primers were the basis on which TCR beta libraries were built. Original data processing: Identification yielded 60 or so TRBV and roughly 14 TRBJ segments across samples. TCRdb fed the multiplex PCR reads into MiXCR, producing one record per CDR3 protein. V and J calls and clone size were set by TCRdb, not the authors. This sample has approximately 300,000 distinct CDR3 sequences; 18% occur once, and the top ten carry more than 30%. The TCR originated in a female donor with Graves disease. Here the sequenced sample was peripheral blood mononuclear cells (PBMCs), taken at new diagnosis, from a patient treated with antithyroid drugs.

The CDR3 loop is CATSRQNSPLHF. CDR3 in DNA: TGTGCCACCAGCAGACAGAATTCACCCCTCCACTTT. The chain joins TRBV15 to TRBJ1-6; D is uncertain. The CDR3 loop spans 12 amino acids. Trimming removed 2 bases at V and 7 bases at J, with 3 bases between. Germline V gene lookup returns CDR1 LNHNV and CDR2 YYDKDF (reference sequence).